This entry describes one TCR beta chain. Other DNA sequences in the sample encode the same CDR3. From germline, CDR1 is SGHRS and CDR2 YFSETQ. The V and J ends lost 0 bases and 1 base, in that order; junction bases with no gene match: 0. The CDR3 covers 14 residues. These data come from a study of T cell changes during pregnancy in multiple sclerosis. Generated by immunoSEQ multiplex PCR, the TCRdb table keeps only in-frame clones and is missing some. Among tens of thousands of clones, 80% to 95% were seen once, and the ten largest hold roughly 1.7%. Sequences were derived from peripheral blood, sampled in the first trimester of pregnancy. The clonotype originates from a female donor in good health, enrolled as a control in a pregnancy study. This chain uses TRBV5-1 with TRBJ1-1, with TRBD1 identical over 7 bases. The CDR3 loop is CASSLDRGNTEAFF. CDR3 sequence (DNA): TGCGCCAGCAGCTTGGACAGGGGGAACACTGAAGCTTTCTTT.